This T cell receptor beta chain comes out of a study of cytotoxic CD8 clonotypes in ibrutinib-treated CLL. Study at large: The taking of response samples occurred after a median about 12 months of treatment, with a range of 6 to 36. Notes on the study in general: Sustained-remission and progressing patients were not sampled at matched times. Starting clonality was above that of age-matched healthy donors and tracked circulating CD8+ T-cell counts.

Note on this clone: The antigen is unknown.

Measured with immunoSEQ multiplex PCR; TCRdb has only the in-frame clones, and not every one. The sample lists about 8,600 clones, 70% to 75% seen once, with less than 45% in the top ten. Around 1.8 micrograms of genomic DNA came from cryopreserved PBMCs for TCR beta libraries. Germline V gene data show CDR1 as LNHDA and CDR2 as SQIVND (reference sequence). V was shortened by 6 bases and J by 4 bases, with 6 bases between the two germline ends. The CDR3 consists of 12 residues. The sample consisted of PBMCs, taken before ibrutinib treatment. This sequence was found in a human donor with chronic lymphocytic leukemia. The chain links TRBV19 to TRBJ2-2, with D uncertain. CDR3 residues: CASSTSTGELFF. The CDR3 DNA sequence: TGTGCCAGTAGCACCAGCACCGGGGAGCTGTTTTTT.